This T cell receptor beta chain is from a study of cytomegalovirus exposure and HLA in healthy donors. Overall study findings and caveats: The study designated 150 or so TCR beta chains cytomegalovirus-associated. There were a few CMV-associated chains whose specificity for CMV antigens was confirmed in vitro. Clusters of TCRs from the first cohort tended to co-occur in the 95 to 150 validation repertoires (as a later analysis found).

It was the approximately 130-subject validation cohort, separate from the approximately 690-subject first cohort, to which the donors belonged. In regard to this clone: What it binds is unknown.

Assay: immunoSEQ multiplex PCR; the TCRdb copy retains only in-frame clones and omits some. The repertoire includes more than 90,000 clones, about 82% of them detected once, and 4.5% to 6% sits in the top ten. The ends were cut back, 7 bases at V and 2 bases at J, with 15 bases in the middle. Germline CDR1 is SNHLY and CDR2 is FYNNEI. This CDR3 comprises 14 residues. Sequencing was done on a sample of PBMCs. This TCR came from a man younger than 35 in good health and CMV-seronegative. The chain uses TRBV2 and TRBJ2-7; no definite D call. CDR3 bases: TGTGCCAGCACCTTTCTGGGCACCCCCTACGAGCAGTACTTC. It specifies CASTFLGTPYEQYF.